This paragraph reports one T cell receptor (beta chain). Its antigen is not known. The CDR3 runs 13 residues. Germline trimming cut 0 bases from V and 5 bases from J; bases unmatched to any gene: 2. From germline, CDR1 is SGDLS and CDR2 YYNGEE. The data are from a study of T cell responses to AZD1222 COVID-19 vaccine. Study-level results: Among vaccine-associated CD4 TCRs, coverage spanned spike, with dominance at 160-218 and 743-854. The donor group comprised mostly white British people and more females; the analysis possibly underestimated clonal diversity.

This table comes from immunoSEQ multiplex PCR, and its TCRdb copy is limited to in-frame clones, with some not included. The repertoire includes about 110,000 clones, 70% to 90% of them detected once, and 6.5% sits in the top ten. Source: peripheral blood, taken 28 days after the second AZD1222 dose. The chain has TRBV9 and TRBJ2-7, with 7 bases matching TRBD1. The TCR originated in an adult who received the AZD1222 COVID-19 vaccine. The CDR3 DNA reads as TGTGCCAGCAGCGTAGGGGACAGAAACGAGCAGTACTTC. Translation: CASSVGDRNEQYF.